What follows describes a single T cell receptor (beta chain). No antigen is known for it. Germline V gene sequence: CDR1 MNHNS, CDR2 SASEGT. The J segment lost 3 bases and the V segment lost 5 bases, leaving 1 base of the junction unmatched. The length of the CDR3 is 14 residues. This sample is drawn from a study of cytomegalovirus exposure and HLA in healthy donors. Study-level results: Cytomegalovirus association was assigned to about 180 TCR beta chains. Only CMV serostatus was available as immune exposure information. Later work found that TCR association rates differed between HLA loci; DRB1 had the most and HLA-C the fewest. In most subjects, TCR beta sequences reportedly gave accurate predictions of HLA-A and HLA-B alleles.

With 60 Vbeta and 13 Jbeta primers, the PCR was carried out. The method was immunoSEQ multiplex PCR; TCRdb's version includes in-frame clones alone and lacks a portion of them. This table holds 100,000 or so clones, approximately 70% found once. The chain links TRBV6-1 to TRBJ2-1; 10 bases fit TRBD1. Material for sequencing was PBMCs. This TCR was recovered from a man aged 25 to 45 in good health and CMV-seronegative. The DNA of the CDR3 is TGTGCCAGCAGTAGGACAGGGGGCTACAATGAGCAGTTCTTC. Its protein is CASSRTGGYNEQFF.